These T cell receptor beta chains were read from a single sample in a study of blood T cell repertoires in COVID-19. Sequencing was performed with immunoSEQ multiplex PCR; in TCRdb, only in-frame clones are kept and a portion is missing. The sample has 300,000 to 400,000 clones, around 87% seen once. The sample was peripheral blood. The receptor source for this set is a woman in her forties or fifties with COVID-19, enrolled during active disease. The CDR3 runs from the conserved cysteine through the conserved F or W. D genes are given only for firm matches. Clone size is given for some rows only: seen once, a few or many times, or a class if the clone is expanded.

clone_size	v_call	j_call	d_call	cdr3_nt	cdr3_aa
NA	TRBV6-4	TRBJ2-3	NA	TGTGCCAGCAGTGACTCACGGGGCACAGATACGCAGTATTTT	CASSDSRGTDTQYF
NA	TRBV10-3	TRBJ2-1	TRBD1	TGTGCCATCGACGACCGGGACAGGGGAAACAATGAGCAGTTCTTC	CAIDDRDRGNNEQFF
NA	TRBV3-1/TRBV3-2	TRBJ2-7	NA	TGTGCCAGCAGTGACCGAGGGTCAGGGGGGTTCGAGTACTTC	CASSDRGSGGFEYF
NA	TRBV6-6	TRBJ2-7	NA	TGTGCCAGCAGTCGAACCTTTTCTTTTCAGGGGCGAAAACCCTACGAGCAGTACTTC	CASSRTFSFQGRKPYEQYF
many	TRBV19	TRBJ1-2	NA	TGTGCCAGTACGGTCGGGCCAGGGGTAAAAAACTATGGCTACACCTTC	CASTVGPGVKNYGYTF
NA	TRBV2	TRBJ1-1	NA	TGTGCCAGCAGCTCTTTCCACATCGGTGCCCTGCTAGGAGACACTGAAGCTTTCTTT	CASSSFHIGALLGDTEAFF
NA	TRBV19	TRBJ1-1	NA	TGTGCCAGTAGTGGGGGAGGGGGATGGACTGAAGCTTTCTTT	CASSGGGGWTEAFF
NA	TRBV29-1	TRBJ2-7	NA	TGCAGCGCCGGGACTCCTCCCTACGAGCAGTACTTC	CSAGTPPYEQYF
NA	TRBV5-4	TRBJ1-6	TRBD1	TGTGCCAGCAGCGGGATGACAGGGGATCTCCACTTT	CASSGMTGDLHF
NA	TRBV5-8	TRBJ1-5	NA	TGTGCCAGCAGAACGGACGGGAATAGCAATCAGCCCCAGCATTTT	CASRTDGNSNQPQHF
few	TRBV19	TRBJ1-2	TRBD1	TGTGCCAGTAGTATGTTGGATATCAGGGGGCGCGACGCATACGGCTACACCTTC	CASSMLDIRGRDAYGYTF
NA	TRBV18	TRBJ1-2	NA	TGTGCCAGCTCACCTCTTTCCAATATCCGTATAGAGGGCTACACCTTC	CASSPLSNIRIEGYTF
NA	TRBV6-5	TRBJ1-1	TRBD1	TGTGCCACCGATCGGGGACAGACGAACACTGAAGCTTTCTTT	CATDRGQTNTEAFF
NA	TRBV15	TRBJ2-6	NA	TGTGCCACCAGCAGAGATTTTGGGGGGAGCTCTGGGGCCAACGTCCTGACTTTC	CATSRDFGGSSGANVLTF
NA	TRBV20-1	TRBJ1-1	NA	TGCAGTGCCCCCCGGAACACTGAAGCTTTCTTT	CSAPRNTEAFF
NA	TRBV7-8	TRBJ1-3	NA	TGTGCCAGCAGCTTACGGGGGGACAACTCTGGAAACACCATATATTTT	CASSLRGDNSGNTIYF
NA	TRBV7-2	TRBJ2-2	TRBD1	TGTGCCAGCAGCTTAGTTGGGACAGGGGCGAACACCGGGGAGCTGTTTTTT	CASSLVGTGANTGELFF
NA	TRBV6-5	TRBJ1-6	TRBD1	TGTGCCAGCAGTTACCAGGACAGGGAGGAATCACCCCTCCACTTT	CASSYQDREESPLHF
NA	TRBV2	TRBJ2-1	TRBD2	TGTGCCAGCAGTGAAGGGGCAGCGGGATACTACAATGAGCAGTTCTTC	CASSEGAAGYYNEQFF
few	TRBV30	TRBJ2-7	TRBD2	TGTGCCTGGGGACTAGCGGGAGACGAGCAGTACTTC	CAWGLAGDEQYF
few	TRBV5-4	TRBJ2-5	NA	TGTGCCAGCAGCTTTATGGAGACCCAGTACTTC	CASSFMETQYF
few	TRBV5-1	TRBJ1-1	NA	TGCGCCAGCAGCTTGACAGTCCTGAACACTGAAGCTTTCTTT	CASSLTVLNTEAFF
once	TRBV12-5	TRBJ2-2	TRBD1	TGTGCTAGTGGTTTGGGTACTGGACAGGGGAACACCGGGGAGCTGTTTTTT	CASGLGTGQGNTGELFF
once	TRBV12-3/TRBV12-4	TRBJ1-6	NA	TGTGCCAGCAGGGGCCCCTCCAGGTCACCCCTCCACTTT	CASRGPSRSPLHF
NA	TRBV30	TRBJ2-2	TRBD1	TGTGCCTGGAGTGGAATACAGGGGAAGGAAAACACCGGGGAGCTGTTTTTT	CAWSGIQGKENTGELFF
NA	TRBV20-1	TRBJ1-3	NA	TGCAGTGCTACTGAAGGGACCCCGGACTACTCTGGAAACACCATATATTTT	CSATEGTPDYSGNTIYF
NA	TRBV11-3	TRBJ2-7	NA	TGTGCCAGCAGTCCGGACAGCACCTCCTACGAGCAGTACTTC	CASSPDSTSYEQYF
NA	TRBV30	TRBJ1-2	NA	TGTGCCTGGAGTAGGGAGGGGGGGTCCTATGGCTACACCTTC	CAWSREGGSYGYTF
NA	TRBV11-1	TRBJ1-2	NA	TGTGCCAGCAGCTTCAAGACAGGCTATGGCTACACCTTC	CASSFKTGYGYTF
NA	TRBV7-9	TRBJ2-5	TRBD2	TGTGCCAGCAGCTTTGGGACTAGCGAGGAGACCCAGTACTTC	CASSFGTSEETQYF
NA	TRBV3-1/TRBV3-2	TRBJ1-1	NA	TGTGCCAGCAGCAACAGGGCGATCACTGAAGCTTTCTTT	CASSNRAITEAFF
NA	TRBV19	TRBJ2-7	NA	TGTGCCACAAGACAGACGACGAAAAACGAGCAGTACTTC	CATRQTTKNEQYF
NA	TRBV18	TRBJ2-3	NA	TGTGCCAGCTCACCACTTCCCCCCCAGCGGAGCACAGATACGCAGTATTTT	CASSPLPPQRSTDTQYF
NA	TRBV10-1	TRBJ2-7	NA	TGCGCCAGCAGTGTCGGGACATCGCCCTACGAGCAGTACTTC	CASSVGTSPYEQYF
NA	TRBV12-5	TRBJ1-1	NA	TGTGCTAGTGGTTCCTCCCGACAAACTGAAGCTTTCTTT	CASGSSRQTEAFF
NA	TRBV27	TRBJ2-7	TRBD2	TGTGCCAGCAGTTCCCCGTATAGAGCGGGAGGTTACGAGCAGTACTTC	CASSSPYRAGGYEQYF
NA	TRBV13	TRBJ2-7	TRBD2	TGTGCCAGCAGCCAACCAACTAGCGCGGCCTACGAGCAGTACTTC	CASSQPTSAAYEQYF
NA	TRBV5-4	TRBJ2-3	TRBD1	TGTGCCAGCAGCCGACAGGGTCGAAGCACAGATACGCAGTATTTT	CASSRQGRSTDTQYF